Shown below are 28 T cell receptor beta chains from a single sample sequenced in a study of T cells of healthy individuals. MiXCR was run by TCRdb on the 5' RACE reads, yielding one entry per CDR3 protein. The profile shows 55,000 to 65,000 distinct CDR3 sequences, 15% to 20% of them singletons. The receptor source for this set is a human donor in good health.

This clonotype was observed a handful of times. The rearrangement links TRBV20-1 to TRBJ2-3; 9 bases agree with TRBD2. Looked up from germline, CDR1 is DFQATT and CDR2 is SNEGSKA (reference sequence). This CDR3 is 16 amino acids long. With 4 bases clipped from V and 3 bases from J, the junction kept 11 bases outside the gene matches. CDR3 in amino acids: CSAIREGLAGTDTQYF. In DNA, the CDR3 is TGCAGTGCTATCCGGGAGGGCCTAGCGGGGACAGATACGCAGTATTTT.

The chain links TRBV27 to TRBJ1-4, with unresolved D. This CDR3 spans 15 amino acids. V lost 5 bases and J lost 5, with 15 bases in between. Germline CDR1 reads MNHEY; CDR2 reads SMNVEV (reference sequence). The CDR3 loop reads CASSKEGGRNEKLFF. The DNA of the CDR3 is TGTGCCAGCAGTAAGGAGGGAGGGAGGAATGAAAAACTGTTTTTT.

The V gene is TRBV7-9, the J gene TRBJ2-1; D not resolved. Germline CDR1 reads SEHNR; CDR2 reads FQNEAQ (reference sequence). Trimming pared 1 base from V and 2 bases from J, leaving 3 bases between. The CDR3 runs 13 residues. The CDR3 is CASSLGTYNEQFF. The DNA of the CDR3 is TGTGCCAGCAGCTTAGGGACCTACAATGAGCAGTTCTTC.

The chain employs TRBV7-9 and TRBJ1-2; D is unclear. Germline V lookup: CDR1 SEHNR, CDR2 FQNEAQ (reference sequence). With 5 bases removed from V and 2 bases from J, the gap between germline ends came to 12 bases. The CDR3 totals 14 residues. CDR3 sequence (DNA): TGTGCCAGCAGCGAAGGACTGATGAACTATGGCTACACCTTC. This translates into CASSEGLMNYGYTF.

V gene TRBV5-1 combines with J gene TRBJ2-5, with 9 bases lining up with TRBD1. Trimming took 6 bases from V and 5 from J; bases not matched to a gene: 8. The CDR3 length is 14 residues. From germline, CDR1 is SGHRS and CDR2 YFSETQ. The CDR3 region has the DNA TGCGCCAGCACGCCATACAGGGGGCGTGAGACCCAGTACTTC. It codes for CASTPYRGRETQYF.

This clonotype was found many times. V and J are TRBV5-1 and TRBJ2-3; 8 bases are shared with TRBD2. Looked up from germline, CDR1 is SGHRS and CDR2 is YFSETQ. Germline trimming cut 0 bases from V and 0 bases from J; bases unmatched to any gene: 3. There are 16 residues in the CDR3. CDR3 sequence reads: CASSLVLAGSTDTQYF. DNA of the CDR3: TGCGCCAGCAGCTTGGTTTTAGCGGGGAGCACAGATACGCAGTATTTT.

The CDR3 sequence: CASSHGTGTGELFF. Written as DNA, the CDR3 is TGCGCCAGCAGCCACGGGACAGGCACCGGGGAGCTGTTTTTT. The chain links TRBV5-1 to TRBJ2-2; 8 positions agree with TRBD1. This CDR3 region has 14 residues. V shed 4 bases and J 4 bases; nucleotides not matched to a gene: 3. Germline CDR1 reads SGHRS; CDR2 reads YFSETQ.

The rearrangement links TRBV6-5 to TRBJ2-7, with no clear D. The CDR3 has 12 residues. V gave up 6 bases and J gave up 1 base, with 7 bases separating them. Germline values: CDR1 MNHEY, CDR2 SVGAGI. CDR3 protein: CASRHGSYEQYF. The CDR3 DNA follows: TGTGCCAGCAGGCACGGATCCTACGAGCAGTACTTC.

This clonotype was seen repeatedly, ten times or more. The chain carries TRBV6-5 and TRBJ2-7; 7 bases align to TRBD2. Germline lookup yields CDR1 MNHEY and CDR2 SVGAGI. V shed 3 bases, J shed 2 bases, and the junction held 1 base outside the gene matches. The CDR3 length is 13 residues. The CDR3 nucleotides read TGTGCCAGCAGTTATACTAGCGCCTACGAGCAGTACTTC. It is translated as CASSYTSAYEQYF.

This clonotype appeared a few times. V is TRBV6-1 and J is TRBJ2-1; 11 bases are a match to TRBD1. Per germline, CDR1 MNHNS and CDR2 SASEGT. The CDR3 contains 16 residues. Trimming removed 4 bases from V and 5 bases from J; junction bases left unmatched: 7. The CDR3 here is CASSVRTGGKNNEQFF. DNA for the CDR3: TGTGCCAGCAGTGTCAGGACAGGGGGCAAGAACAATGAGCAGTTCTTC.

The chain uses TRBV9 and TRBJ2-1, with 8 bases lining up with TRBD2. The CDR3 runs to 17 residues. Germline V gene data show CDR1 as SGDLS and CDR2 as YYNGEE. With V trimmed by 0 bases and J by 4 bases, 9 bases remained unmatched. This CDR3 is CASSVAFGGGLYNEQFF. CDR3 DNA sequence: TGTGCCAGCAGCGTAGCTTTTGGCGGGGGGCTATACAATGAGCAGTTCTTC.

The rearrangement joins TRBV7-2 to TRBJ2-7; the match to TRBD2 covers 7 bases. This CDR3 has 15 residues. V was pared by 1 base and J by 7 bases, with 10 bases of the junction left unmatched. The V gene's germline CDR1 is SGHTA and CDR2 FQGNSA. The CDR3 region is CASSLVQAGEGEQYF. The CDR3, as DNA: TGTGCCAGCAGCTTAGTACAGGCGGGAGAAGGAGAGCAGTACTTC.

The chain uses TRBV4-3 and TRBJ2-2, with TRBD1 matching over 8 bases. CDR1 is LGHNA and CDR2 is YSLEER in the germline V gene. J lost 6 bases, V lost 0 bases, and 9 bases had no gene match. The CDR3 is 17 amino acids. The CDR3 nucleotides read TGCGCCAGCAGCCAAGATCCTGGACAGGGTCGGTCCGGGGAGCTGTTTTTT. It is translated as CASSQDPGQGRSGELFF.

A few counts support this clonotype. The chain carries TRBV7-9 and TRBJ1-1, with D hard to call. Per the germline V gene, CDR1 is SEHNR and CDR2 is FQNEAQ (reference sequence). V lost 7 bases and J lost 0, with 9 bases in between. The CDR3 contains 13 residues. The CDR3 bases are TGTGCCAGCACCGTTTTGGTGAACACTGAAGCTTTCTTT. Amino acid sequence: CASTVLVNTEAFF. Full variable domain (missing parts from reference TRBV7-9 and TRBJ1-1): DTGVSQNPRHKITKRGQNVTFRCDPISEHNRLYWYRQTLGQGPEFLTYFQNEAQLEKSRLLSDRFSAERPKGSFSTLEIQRTEQGDSAMYLCASTVLVNTEAFFGQGTRLTVV.

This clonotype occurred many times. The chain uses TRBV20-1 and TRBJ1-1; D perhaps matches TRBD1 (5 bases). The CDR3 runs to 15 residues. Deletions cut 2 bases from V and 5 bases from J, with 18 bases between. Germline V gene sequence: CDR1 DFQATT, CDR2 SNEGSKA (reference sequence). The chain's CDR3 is CSARSGLRGGTEAFF. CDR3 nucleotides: TGCAGTGCTAGATCAGGATTAAGGGGCGGGACTGAAGCTTTCTTT.

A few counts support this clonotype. CDR3 amino acids: CASSFSGTGYTGELFF. For the CDR3, the DNA is TGTGCCAGCAGTTTTTCCGGGACAGGGTACACCGGGGAGCTGTTTTTT. This chain uses TRBV28 with TRBJ2-2; TRBD1 agrees at 9 bases. Germline V gene data show CDR1 as MDHEN and CDR2 as SYDVKM. Trimming removed 3 bases from V and 3 bases from J; junction bases left unmatched: 5. CDR3 length: 16 residues.

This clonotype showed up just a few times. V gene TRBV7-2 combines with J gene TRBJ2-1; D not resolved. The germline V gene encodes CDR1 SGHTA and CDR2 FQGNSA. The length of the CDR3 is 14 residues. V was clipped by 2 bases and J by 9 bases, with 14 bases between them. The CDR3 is CASSLTSPGAEQFF. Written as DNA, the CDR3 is TGTGCCAGCAGCTTAACTTCTCCTGGAGCTGAGCAGTTCTTC.

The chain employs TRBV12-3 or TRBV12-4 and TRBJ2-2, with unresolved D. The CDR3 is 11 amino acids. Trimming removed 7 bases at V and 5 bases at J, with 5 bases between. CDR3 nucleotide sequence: TGTGCCAGCACTTCTACCGGGGAGCTGTTTTTT. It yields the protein CASTSTGELFF.

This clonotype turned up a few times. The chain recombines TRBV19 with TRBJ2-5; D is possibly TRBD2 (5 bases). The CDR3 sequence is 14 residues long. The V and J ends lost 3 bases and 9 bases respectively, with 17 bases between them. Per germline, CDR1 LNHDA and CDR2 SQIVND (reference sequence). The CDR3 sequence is CASSIVASSESQYF. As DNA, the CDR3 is TGTGCCAGTAGTATCGTGGCTAGCAGTGAGTCCCAGTACTTC.

CDR3 residues: CASSVQGAGNTIYF. CDR3 coding DNA: TGTGCCAGCAGCGTTCAGGGGGCTGGAAACACCATATATTTT. The J gene is TRBJ1-3, the V gene TRBV9, with 7 positions matching TRBD1. V dropped 2 bases and J dropped 2; count of bases not matched to a gene: 1. The CDR3 sequence is 14 residues long. CDR1 and CDR2 (germline): SGDLS, YYNGEE.

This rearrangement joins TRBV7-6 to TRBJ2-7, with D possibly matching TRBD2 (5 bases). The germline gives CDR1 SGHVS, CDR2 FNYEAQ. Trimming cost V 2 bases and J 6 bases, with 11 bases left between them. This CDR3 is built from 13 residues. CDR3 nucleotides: TGTGCCAGCAGCTTATCTGAGGGCACCGAGCAGTACTTC. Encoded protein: CASSLSEGTEQYF.

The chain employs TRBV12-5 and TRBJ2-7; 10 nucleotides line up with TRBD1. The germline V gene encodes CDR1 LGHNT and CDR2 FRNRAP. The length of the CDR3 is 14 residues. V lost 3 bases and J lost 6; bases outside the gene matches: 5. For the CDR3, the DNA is TGTGCTAGTGGTTTTAACGGACAGGGGGGCGAGCAGTACTTC. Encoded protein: CASGFNGQGGEQYF.

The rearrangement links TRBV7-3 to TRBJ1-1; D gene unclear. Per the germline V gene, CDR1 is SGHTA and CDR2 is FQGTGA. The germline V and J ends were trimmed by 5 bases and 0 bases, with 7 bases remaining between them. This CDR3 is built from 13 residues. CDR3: CASSAQLNTEAFF. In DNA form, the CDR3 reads TGTGCCAGCAGCGCCCAGTTGAACACTGAAGCTTTCTTT.

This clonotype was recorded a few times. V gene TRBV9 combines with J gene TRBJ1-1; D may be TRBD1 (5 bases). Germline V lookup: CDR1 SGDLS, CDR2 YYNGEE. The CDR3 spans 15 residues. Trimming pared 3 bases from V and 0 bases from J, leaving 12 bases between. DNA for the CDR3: TGTGCCAGCAGCGGTGGGGCACGCATGAACACTGAAGCTTTCTTT. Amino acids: CASSGGARMNTEAFF.

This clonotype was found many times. CDR3 residues: CASSWAADSGNTIYF. The CDR3 DNA reads TGTGCCAGCAGTTGGGCGGCCGACTCTGGAAACACCATATATTTT. The V gene is TRBV12-3 or TRBV12-4, the J gene TRBJ1-3; no firm D call. The CDR3 is 15 residues long. Between the trimmed V and J ends, which lost 4 bases and 0 bases, there was a span of 10 bases.

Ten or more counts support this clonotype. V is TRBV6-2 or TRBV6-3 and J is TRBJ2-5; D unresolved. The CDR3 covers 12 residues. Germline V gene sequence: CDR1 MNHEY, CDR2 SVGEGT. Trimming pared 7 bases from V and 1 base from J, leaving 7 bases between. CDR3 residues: CASKEPQETQYF. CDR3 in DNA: TGTGCCAGCAAAGAACCCCAAGAGACCCAGTACTTC.

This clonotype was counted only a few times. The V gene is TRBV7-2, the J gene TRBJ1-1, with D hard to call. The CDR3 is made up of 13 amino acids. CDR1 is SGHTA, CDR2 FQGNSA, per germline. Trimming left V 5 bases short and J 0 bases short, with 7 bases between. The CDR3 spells CASSPQVNTEAFF. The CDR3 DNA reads TGTGCCAGCAGCCCTCAGGTGAACACTGAAGCTTTCTTT.

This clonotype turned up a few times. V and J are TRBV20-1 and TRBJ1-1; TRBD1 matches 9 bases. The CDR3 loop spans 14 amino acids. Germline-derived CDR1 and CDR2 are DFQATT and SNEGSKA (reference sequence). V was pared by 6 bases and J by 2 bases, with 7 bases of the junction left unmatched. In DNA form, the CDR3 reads TGCAGTGCCCTTACAGGGGGCGGAAACACTGAAGCTTTCTTT. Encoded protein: CSALTGGGNTEAFF.